At least ten counts were recorded for the clone carrying this T cell receptor beta chain. Antigen specificity is unknown. Germline CDR1 MNHEY, CDR2 SVGAGI. The germline V and J ends were trimmed by 4 bases and 11 bases, with 12 bases remaining between them. The CDR3 totals 13 residues. The data were taken from a study of T-cell memory formation after mild COVID-19. Overall study context: In these data, TCR clusters were largely donor specific. General observations from the study: Clones shrinking from day 15 to 85 showed even CD4/CD8 mixes; later expanders tilted CD4+.

TCRdb fed the 5' RACE reads into MiXCR, producing one record per CDR3 protein. Of nearly 350,000 distinct CDR3 sequences listed, approximately 12% were seen once; the top ten hold roughly a fifth. The receptor was derived from a young man who had mild COVID-19 (a few samples of this study predate the infection). Cell type and time point are not known. Sample: PBMCs or a T cell subset sorted from them (not recorded which). The J gene is TRBJ1-6, the V gene TRBV6-5; D may be TRBD1 (5 bases). CDR3 in amino acids: CASSLGTTAPLHF. CDR3 bases: TGTGCCAGCAGTTTAGGGACCACTGCACCCCTCCACTTT.